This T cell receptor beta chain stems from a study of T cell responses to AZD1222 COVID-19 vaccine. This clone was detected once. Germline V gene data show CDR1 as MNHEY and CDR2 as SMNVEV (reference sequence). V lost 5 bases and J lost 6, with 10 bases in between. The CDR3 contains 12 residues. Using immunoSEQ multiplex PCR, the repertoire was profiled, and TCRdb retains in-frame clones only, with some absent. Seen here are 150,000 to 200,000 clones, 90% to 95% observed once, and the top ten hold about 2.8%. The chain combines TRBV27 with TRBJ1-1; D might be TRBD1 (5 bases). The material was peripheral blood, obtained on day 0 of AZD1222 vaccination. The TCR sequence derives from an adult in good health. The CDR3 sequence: CASSMGGAEAFF. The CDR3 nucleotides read TGTGCCAGCAGTATGGGGGGGGCTGAAGCTTTCTTT.